The entry below describes one T cell receptor beta chain. Its antigen is as yet unknown. This specimen comes from a study of T cell repertoires in ileal Crohn's disease. Profiled with immunoSEQ multiplex PCR; TCRdb holds only in-frame clones, not every one. Of about 6,600 clones listed, under 85% are singletons. This CDR3 is built from 14 residues. V lost 3 bases and J 3 bases, leaving 9 bases between the germline ends. Looked up from germline, CDR1 is SGHTS and CDR2 is YDEGEE. Study-wide points: Compared with CD4 T cells, sorted CD8 cells carried more expanded clones. Endoscopic recurrence occurred in every patient whose clonality exceeded 26.8%.

The time point was: inflamed ileum from the surgical specimen. Adults with ileal or ileocolonic Crohn's disease and an indication for resection were eligible. Sequences were obtained from ileal tissue. The gene calls are TRBV5-8 and TRBJ2-2; possibly TRBD1 for D (5 bases). This clonotype originated in an adult with Crohn's disease. Here the CDR3 reads CASSSRQYTGELFF. DNA for the CDR3: TGTGCCAGCAGCTCAAGACAGTACACCGGGGAGCTGTTTTTT.